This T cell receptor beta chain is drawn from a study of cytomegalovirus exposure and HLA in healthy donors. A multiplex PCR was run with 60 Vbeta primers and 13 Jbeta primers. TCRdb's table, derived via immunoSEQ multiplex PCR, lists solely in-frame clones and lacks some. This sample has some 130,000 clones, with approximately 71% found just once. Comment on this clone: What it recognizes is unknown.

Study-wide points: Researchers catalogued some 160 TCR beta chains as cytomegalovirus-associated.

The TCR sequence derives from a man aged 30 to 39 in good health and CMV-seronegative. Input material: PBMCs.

The CDR3 DNA reads as TGTGCCAGCAGTTACTCGACAGGGGCGGGCTATGGCTACACCTTC. Protein: CASSYSTGAGYGYTF. V is TRBV6-6 and J is TRBJ1-2, with TRBD1 matching over 8 bases. The germline CDR1 and CDR2 sequences are MNHNY and SVGAGI (reference sequence). After removal of 0 bases from V and 4 bases from J, the junction contained 4 bases not matched to a gene. The length of the CDR3 is 15 residues.